Listed here are 19 T cell receptor beta chains from one sample, sequenced in a study of cytomegalovirus exposure and HLA in healthy donors. Amplification used 60 Vbeta primers and 13 Jbeta primers. Produced via immunoSEQ multiplex PCR; TCRdb's table is partial and in-frame only. The data contain some 160,000 clones, approximately 80% of them singletons. Sequencing was performed on PBMCs. These receptors came from a man between 50 and 59 years old in good health and CMV-seropositive.

The chain combines TRBV2 with TRBJ2-2; perhaps TRBD2 as D (6 bases). CDR3 length: 14 amino acids. Trimming pared 6 bases from V and 6 bases from J, leaving 14 bases between. CDR1 SNHLY and CDR2 FYNNEI come from the germline V gene. CDR3 sequence: CASRARGVPGELFF. DNA for the CDR3: TGTGCCAGCAGGGCCCGCGGGGTACCCGGGGAGCTGTTTTTT.

This clone was counted only a few times. This chain joins TRBV30 and TRBJ1-5; 11 bases line up with TRBD1. V gave up 2 bases and J gave up 4 bases; unmatched junction bases: 13. The CDR3 has 18 amino acids. Germline loops: CDR1 GTSNPN, CDR2 SVGIG (reference sequence). The CDR3 spells CAWSRRTGGLPLNQPQHF. In nucleotides, the CDR3 is TGTGCCTGGAGTCGAAGGACAGGGGGCCTACCTCTGAATCAGCCCCAGCATTTT. The full variable domain, its missing parts supplied by reference TRBV30 and TRBJ1-5, is SQTIHQWPATLVQPVGSPLSLECTVEGTSNPNLYWYRQAAGRGLQLLFYSVGIGQISSEVPQNLSASRPQDRQFILSSKKLLLSDSGFYLCAWSRRTGGLPLNQPQHFGDGTRLSIL.

The chain has TRBV5-6 and TRBJ1-3; the match to TRBD1 covers 7 bases. Germline CDR1 reads SGHDT; CDR2 reads YYEEEE. V was pared by 3 bases and J by 0 bases, with 12 bases of the junction left unmatched. This CDR3 spans 18 amino acids. As DNA, the CDR3 is TGTGCCAGCAGCTGGAGGACAGGTCGAGCCGACTCTGGAAACACCATATATTTT. It encodes CASSWRTGRADSGNTIYF.

The table lists this clone with a count of one. The rearrangement uses TRBV10-3 and TRBJ2-1; no clear D gene. The germline gives CDR1 ENHRY, CDR2 SYGVKD. The CDR3 contains 15 residues. Trimming took off 6 bases at V and 0 bases at J, with 12 bases between the two ends. CDR3 protein: CAIRGSWSSYNEQFF. The CDR3 DNA reads as TGTGCCATCAGAGGAAGCTGGAGCTCCTACAATGAGCAGTTCTTC.

The chain has TRBV7-2 and TRBJ2-3; tentative D call: TRBD2 (6 bases). V was pared by 5 bases and J by 2 bases, with 17 bases between. Germline CDR1 reads SGHTA; CDR2 reads FQGNSA. This CDR3 comprises 16 residues. CDR3 protein: CASSRDFRVTTDTQYF. In DNA, the CDR3 is TGTGCCAGCAGCCGGGACTTCAGAGTGACCACAGATACGCAGTATTTT.

This clone was seen more than once but under ten times. The chain employs TRBV7-3 and TRBJ2-1; 9 nucleotides match TRBD2. There are 16 residues in the CDR3. V shed 0 bases and J 2 bases; nucleotides not matched to a gene: 2. Germline-derived CDR1 and CDR2 are SGHTA and FQGTGA. The chain's CDR3 is CASSLTTSGPYNEQFF. The CDR3, as DNA: TGTGCCAGCAGCTTAACGACTAGCGGACCCTACAATGAGCAGTTCTTC.

The chain has TRBV6-1 and TRBJ2-7; 8 positions match TRBD2. The germline CDR1 and CDR2 sequences are MNHNS and SASEGT. The trim removed 3 bases at V and 0 bases at J, leaving 4 bases unmatched. The CDR3 loop spans 15 amino acids. The CDR3 nucleotides are TGTGCCAGCAGTGACGGGGGGGCCTACTCCTACGAGCAGTACTTC. Translation: CASSDGGAYSYEQYF.

The chain recombines TRBV4-3 with TRBJ1-2, with D maybe TRBD1 (6 bases). The CDR3 extends over 14 amino acids. Germline values: CDR1 LGHNA, CDR2 YSLEER. The germline V and J ends were trimmed by 1 base and 8 bases, with 14 bases remaining between them. The CDR3 DNA reads TGCGCCAGCAGCCAAGGAGGGACATCGGGGGGCTACACCTTC. Protein sequence: CASSQGGTSGGYTF.

This clone was counted between two and nine times. This chain's CDR3 is CASRVQGRKLFF. CDR3 sequence (DNA): TGTGCCAGTAGAGTTCAGGGGCGGAAACTGTTTTTT. The rearrangement joins TRBV19 to TRBJ1-4, with D possibly TRBD1 on 6 matching bases. Germline CDR1 LNHDA, CDR2 SQIVND (reference sequence). Trimming removed 6 bases at V and 11 bases at J, with 13 bases between. CDR3 length: 12 residues.

This clone was detected only a few times. The chain is built from TRBV21-1 and TRBJ2-6; TRBD1, the D gene given by the table, was not confirmed from the DNA. TRBV21-1 is noted as a pseudogene. This CDR3 is built from 18 residues. CDR3 DNA sequence: TGTGCCAGCAGCAAAGAGGGGACAGCCGCAATTGGGGCCAACGTCCTGACTTTC. Amino acid sequence: CASSKEGTAAIGANVLTF.

This clone was counted only a few times. V gene TRBV4-1 combines with J gene TRBJ2-7, with 8 nucleotides matching TRBD1. The CDR3 covers 15 residues. Germline loops: CDR1 MGHRA, CDR2 YSYEKL. V was pared by 1 base and J by 4 bases, with 6 bases of the junction left unmatched. CDR3 region: CASSQAGTGPYEQYF. CDR3 nucleotide sequence: TGCGCCAGCAGCCAAGCGGGGACAGGTCCTTACGAGCAGTACTTC.

This clone was seen a few times. V and J are TRBV18 and TRBJ1-1; TRBD1 aligns across 7 bases. This CDR3 has 15 amino acids. V shed 0 bases, J shed 8 bases, and the junction held 9 bases outside the gene matches. The germline CDR1 and CDR2 sequences are KGHSH and LQKENI. The CDR3 sequence is CASSPPVAGGLEAFF. The CDR3 DNA reads as TGTGCCAGCTCACCACCGGTGGCAGGGGGTTTAGAAGCTTTCTTT.

The chain has TRBV6-5 and TRBJ2-3, with TRBD2 matching 10 bases. J gave up 4 bases and V 7 bases, and 8 bases lay outside the gene matches. CDR1 is MNHEY, CDR2 SVGAGI, per germline. The CDR3 has 15 residues. The CDR3 sequence is CASNFSGGPPDTQYF. The CDR3 nucleotides are TGTGCCAGCAATTTTAGCGGGGGGCCCCCAGATACGCAGTATTTT.

The genes are TRBV29-1 and TRBJ1-4; weak D call: TRBD1 (5 bases). CDR3 size: 11 residues. V lost 6 bases to trimming and J lost 8 bases, with 10 bases between them. Germline V gene lookup returns CDR1 SQVTM and CDR2 ANQGSEA. The DNA of the CDR3 is TGCAGCGTAAAGGAGGGGGAAAAACTGTTTTTT. Translating gives CSVKEGEKLFF.

This clone appeared once. This rearrangement joins TRBV15 to TRBJ2-5, with D tentatively TRBD1 (6 bases). Deletions cut 0 bases from V and 5 bases from J, with 13 bases between. This CDR3 has 15 residues. Germline V gene lookup returns CDR1 LNHNV and CDR2 YYDKDF (reference sequence). CDR3 residues: CATSRDRGGYETQYF. In DNA, the CDR3 is TGTGCCACCAGCAGAGATCGAGGGGGTTACGAGACCCAGTACTTC.

This clone was seen only once. V gene TRBV7-9 combines with J gene TRBJ1-2, with D possibly matching TRBD1 (5 bases). Germline V gives CDR1 SEHNR, CDR2 FQNEAQ (reference sequence). The V end lost 2 bases, the J end lost 4 bases, and 11 bases lay between the germline ends. This CDR3 spans 14 amino acids. CDR3: CASSLPDRFYGYTF. CDR3 DNA: TGTGCCAGCAGCTTACCTGACAGATTCTATGGCTACACCTTC.

V gene TRBV7-9 combines with J gene TRBJ1-2, with 9 bases aligning to TRBD1. V lost 3 bases, J lost 2 bases, and 7 bases stayed unmatched. The CDR3 is 16 amino acids. The germline gives CDR1 SEHNR, CDR2 FQNEAQ (reference sequence). The CDR3 region is CASSFSTGGANYGYTF. The CDR3 DNA follows: TGTGCCAGCAGCTTTTCCACAGGGGGCGCCAACTATGGCTACACCTTC.

In its sample, this clone was seen a few times. The chain is built from TRBV5-8 and TRBJ2-7; 11 positions match TRBD1. The CDR3 loop spans 16 amino acids. Germline CDR1 reads SGHTS; CDR2 reads YDEGEE. The V and J ends lost 2 bases and 3 bases, in that order; junction bases with no gene match: 7. The CDR3 nucleotides read TGTGCCAGCAGCTTCGTGGACAGGGGGCCAAGCTACGAGCAGTACTTC. Translating gives CASSFVDRGPSYEQYF.

CDR3 DNA: TGTGCCTGGAGTATGAGGTCTGGGGGCTACACCTTC. This encodes CAWSMRSGGYTF. The chain couples TRBV30 to TRBJ1-2; the D is unclear. The germline V and J ends were trimmed by 2 bases and 8 bases, with 12 bases remaining between them. This CDR3 spans 12 amino acids. Germline V CDR1 and CDR2: GTSNPN, SVGIG (reference sequence). The complete variable domain, with remaining parts taken from reference TRBV30 and TRBJ1-2, reads SQTIHQWPATLVQPVGSPLSLECTVEGTSNPNLYWYRQAAGRGLQLLFYSVGIGQISSEVPQNLSASRPQDRQFILSSKKLLLSDSGFYLCAWSMRSGGYTFGSGTRLTVV.